This T cell receptor beta chain was identified in a study of control samples from healthy donors and cancer patients. The V gene's germline CDR1 is SQVTM and CDR2 ANQGSEA. This CDR3 is 13 amino acids long. Between the trimmed V and J ends, which lost 6 bases and 2 bases, there was a span of 14 bases. Method: immunoSEQ multiplex PCR; TCRdb's copy keeps in-frame clones and lacks some. In the table there are around 170,000 clones, 85% to 95% of which are singletons. This rearrangement joins TRBV29-1 to TRBJ2-7; D possibly matches TRBD1 or TRBD2 (7 bases each). Sequencing input: blood. This sequence originates from a man younger than 40 in good health. The CDR3 sequence is CSVQTGTTYEQYF. DNA for the CDR3: TGCAGCGTCCAGACAGGGACTACCTACGAGCAGTACTTC.